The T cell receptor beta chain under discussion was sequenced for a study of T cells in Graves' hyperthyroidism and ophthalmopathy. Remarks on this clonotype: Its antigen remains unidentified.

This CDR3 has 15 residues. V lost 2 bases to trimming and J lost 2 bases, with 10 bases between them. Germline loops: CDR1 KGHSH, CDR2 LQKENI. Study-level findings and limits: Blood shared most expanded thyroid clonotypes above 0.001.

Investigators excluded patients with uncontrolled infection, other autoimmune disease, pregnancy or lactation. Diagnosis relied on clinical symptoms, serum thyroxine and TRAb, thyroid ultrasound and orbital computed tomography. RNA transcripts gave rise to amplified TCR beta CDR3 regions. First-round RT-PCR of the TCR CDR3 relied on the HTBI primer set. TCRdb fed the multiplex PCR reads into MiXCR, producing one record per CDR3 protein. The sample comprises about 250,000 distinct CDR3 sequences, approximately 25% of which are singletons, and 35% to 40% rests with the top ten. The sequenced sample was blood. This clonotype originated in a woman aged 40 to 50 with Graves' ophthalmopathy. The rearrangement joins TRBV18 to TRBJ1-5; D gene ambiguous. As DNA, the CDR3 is TGTGCCAGCTCACCATCGGGCGGGGGCAATCAGCCCCAGCATTTT. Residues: CASSPSGGGNQPQHF.